This T cell receptor beta chain was recovered during a study of T cell responses to AZD1222 COVID-19 vaccine. The study, taken as a whole, reports: Repertoires were obtained only post-peak T cell response. Baseline seropositivity characterized only six AZD1222 recipients.

Sequencing was performed with immunoSEQ multiplex PCR; in TCRdb, only in-frame clones are kept and a portion is missing. This sample has 150,000 to 200,000 clones, with around nine tenths found just once. Per germline, CDR1 LGHNA and CDR2 YNFKEQ. Trimming removed 4 bases from V and 3 bases from J, with 13 bases in between. The CDR3 has 16 amino acids. Regarding this clone: No antigen is known for it.

This chain links TRBV4-2 with TRBJ1-6; D is perhaps TRBD1 (6 bases). The TCR originated in an adult in good health. The sequences come from peripheral blood, collected on day 0 of AZD1222 vaccination. In nucleotides, the CDR3 is TGTGCCAGCAGCCCAACAGGGAATCGCTATAATTCACCCCTCCACTTT. Its protein product is CASSPTGNRYNSPLHF.